This paragraph reports one T cell receptor (beta chain). This specimen comes from a study of shared clonotypes between healthy human individuals. The CDR3 length is 15 residues. The V gene lost 4 bases and the J gene lost 2 bases, with 15 bases spanning the gap. Germline V lookup: CDR1 SGHRS, CDR2 YFSETQ. Data came from immunoSEQ multiplex PCR; TCRdb stores just in-frame clones and leaves some out. The sample yields a few million clones, roughly 92% seen once. HIV-negative, healthy adults without recent acute infections or vaccinations were the donors. Naive CD45RA+ and memory CD45RA-negative subsets were split from CD4+ cells.

V is TRBV5-1 and J is TRBJ2-5; possibly TRBD1 for D (7 bases). Sequenced sample: naive CD4+ T cells sorted from blood. Subset defined: CD45RA+ positively selected. The TCR sequence derives from a man between 18 and 29 years old in good health. CDR3 sequence (DNA): TGCGCCAGCAGCGCGGGGACAGTCTCTCAAGAGACCCAGTACTTC. Protein: CASSAGTVSQETQYF.